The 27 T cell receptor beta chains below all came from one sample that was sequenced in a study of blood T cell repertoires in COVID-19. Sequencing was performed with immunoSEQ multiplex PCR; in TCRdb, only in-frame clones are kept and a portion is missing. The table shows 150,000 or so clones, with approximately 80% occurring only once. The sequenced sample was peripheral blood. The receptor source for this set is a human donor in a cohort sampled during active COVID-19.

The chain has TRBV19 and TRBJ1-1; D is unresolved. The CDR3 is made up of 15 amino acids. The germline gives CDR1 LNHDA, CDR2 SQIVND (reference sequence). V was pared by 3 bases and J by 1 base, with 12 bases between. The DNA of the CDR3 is TGTGCCAGTAGTATTGATCAGCCAGGGAACACTGAAGCTTTCTTT. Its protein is CASSIDQPGNTEAFF.

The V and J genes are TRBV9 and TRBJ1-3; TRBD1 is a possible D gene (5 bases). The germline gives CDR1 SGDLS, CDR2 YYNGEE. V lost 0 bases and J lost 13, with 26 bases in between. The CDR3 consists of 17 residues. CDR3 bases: TGTGCCAGCAGCGTAGCTGGGGCGTCCGATTCCACTCAACCAATATATTTT. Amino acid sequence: CASSVAGASDSTQPIYF.

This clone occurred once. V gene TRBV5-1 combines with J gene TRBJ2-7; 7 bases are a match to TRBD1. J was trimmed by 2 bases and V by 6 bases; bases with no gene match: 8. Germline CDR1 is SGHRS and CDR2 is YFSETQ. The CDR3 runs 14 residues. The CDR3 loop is CASNLDQGAYEQYF. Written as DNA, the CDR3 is TGCGCCAGCAACTTAGACCAGGGGGCCTACGAGCAGTACTTC. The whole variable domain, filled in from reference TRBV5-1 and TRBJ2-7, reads KAGVTQTPRYLIKTRGQQVTLSCSPISGHRSVSWYQQTPGQGLQFLFEYFSETQRNKGNFPGRFSGRQFSNSRSEMNVSTLELGDSALYLCASNLDQGAYEQYFGPGTRLTVT.

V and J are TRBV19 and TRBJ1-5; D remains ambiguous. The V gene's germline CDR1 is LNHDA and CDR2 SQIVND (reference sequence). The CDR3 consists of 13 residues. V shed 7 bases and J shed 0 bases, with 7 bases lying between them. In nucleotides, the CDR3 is TGTGCCAGTACACAGAATAGCAATCAGCCCCAGCATTTT. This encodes CASTQNSNQPQHF. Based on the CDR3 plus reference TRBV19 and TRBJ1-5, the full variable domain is DGGITQSPKYLFRKEGQNVTLSCEQNLNHDAMYWYRQDPGQGLRLIYYSQIVNDFQKGDIAEGYSVSREKKESFPLTVTSAQKNPTAFYLCASTQNSNQPQHFGDGTRLSIL.

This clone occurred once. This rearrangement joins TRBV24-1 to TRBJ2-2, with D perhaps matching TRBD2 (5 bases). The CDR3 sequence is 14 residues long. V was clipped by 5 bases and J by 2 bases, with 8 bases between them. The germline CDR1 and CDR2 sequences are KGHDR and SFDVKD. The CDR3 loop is CATSGGFNTGELFF. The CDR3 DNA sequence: TGTGCCACCAGTGGCGGGTTCAACACCGGGGAGCTGTTTTTT.

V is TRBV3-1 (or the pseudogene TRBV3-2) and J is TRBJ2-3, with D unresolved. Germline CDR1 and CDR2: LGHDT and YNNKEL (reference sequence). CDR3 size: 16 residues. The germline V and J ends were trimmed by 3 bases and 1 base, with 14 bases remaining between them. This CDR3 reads CASSHKYYLGTDTQYF. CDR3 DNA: TGTGCCAGCAGCCACAAGTACTACCTGGGCACAGATACGCAGTATTTT.

The CDR3 nucleotides are TGTGCCAGCAGCTTTATTCAGGGCTCGAACAATCAGCCCCAGCATTTT. As protein: CASSFIQGSNNQPQHF. The chain recombines TRBV28 with TRBJ1-5, with a possible D match to TRBD1 (5 bases). CDR3 size: 16 residues. V lost 6 bases, J lost 3 bases, and 18 bases lay in between. Germline CDR1 MDHEN, CDR2 SYDVKM.

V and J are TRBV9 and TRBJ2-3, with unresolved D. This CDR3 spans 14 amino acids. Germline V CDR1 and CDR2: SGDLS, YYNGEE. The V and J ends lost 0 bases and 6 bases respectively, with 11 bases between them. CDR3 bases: TGTGCCAGCAGCGTAGAGATTAGCAGCGATACGCAGTATTTT. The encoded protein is CASSVEISSDTQYF. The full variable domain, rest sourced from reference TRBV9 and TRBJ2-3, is DSGVTQTPKHLITATGQRVTLRCSPRSGDLSVYWYQQSLDQGLQFLIQYYNGEERAKGNILERFSAQQFPDLHSELNLSSLELGDSALYFCASSVEISSDTQYFGPGTRLTVL.

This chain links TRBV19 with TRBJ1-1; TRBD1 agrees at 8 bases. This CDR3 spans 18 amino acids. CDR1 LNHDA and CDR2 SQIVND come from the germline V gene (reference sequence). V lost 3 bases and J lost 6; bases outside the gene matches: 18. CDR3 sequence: CASSIWAGGAGRSPEAFF. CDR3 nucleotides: TGTGCCAGTAGTATTTGGGCAGGGGGCGCAGGGCGCTCGCCTGAAGCTTTCTTT.

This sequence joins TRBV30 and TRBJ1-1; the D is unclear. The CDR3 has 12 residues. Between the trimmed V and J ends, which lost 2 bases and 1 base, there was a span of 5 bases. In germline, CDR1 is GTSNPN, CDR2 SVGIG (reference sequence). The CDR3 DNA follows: TGTGCCTGGAGTCGACAGAACACTGAAGCTTTCTTT. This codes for CAWSRQNTEAFF.

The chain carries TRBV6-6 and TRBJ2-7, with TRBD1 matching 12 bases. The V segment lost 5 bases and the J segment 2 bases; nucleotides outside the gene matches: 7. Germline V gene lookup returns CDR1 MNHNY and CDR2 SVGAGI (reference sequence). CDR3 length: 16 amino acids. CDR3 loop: CASSPLGTGGTYEQYF. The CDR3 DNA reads TGTGCCAGCAGTCCCCTCGGGACAGGGGGCACCTACGAGCAGTACTTC.

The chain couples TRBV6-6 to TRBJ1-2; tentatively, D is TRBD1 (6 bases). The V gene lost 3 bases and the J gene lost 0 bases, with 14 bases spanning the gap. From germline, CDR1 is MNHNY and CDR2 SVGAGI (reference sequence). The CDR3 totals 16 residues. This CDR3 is CASSYGDRRSNYGYTF. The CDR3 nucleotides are TGTGCCAGCAGTTATGGAGACAGGAGGTCTAACTATGGCTACACCTTC.

CDR3 bases: TGTGCCAGCAACCAACGGGGACAGGGCTACGAGCAGTACTTC. Its translation: CASNQRGQGYEQYF. V and J are TRBV6-6 and TRBJ2-7; the match to TRBD1 covers 9 bases. With 7 bases clipped from V and 3 bases from J, the junction kept 7 bases outside the gene matches. The CDR3 spans 14 residues. CDR1 and CDR2 (germline): MNHNY, SVGAGI (reference sequence).

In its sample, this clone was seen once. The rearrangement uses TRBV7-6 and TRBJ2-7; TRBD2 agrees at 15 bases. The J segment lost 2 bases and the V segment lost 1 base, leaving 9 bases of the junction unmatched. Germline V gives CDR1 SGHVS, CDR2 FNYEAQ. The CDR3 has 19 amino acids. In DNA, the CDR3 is TGTGCCAGCAGCTTAGAACCGGGACTAGCGGGAGGCCCCACCTACGAGCAGTACTTC. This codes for CASSLEPGLAGGPTYEQYF.

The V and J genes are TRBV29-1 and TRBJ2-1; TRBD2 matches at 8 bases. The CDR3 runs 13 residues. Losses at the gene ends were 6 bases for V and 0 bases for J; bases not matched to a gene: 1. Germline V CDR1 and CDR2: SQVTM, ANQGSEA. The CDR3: CSVTSGSYNEQFF. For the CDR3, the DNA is TGCAGCGTCACTAGCGGCTCCTACAATGAGCAGTTCTTC.

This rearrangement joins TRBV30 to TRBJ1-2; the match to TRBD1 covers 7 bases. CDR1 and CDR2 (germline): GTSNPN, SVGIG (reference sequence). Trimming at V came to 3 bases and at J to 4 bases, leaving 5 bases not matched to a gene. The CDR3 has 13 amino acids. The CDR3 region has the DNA TGTGCCTGGAGGCCAGGGGGGACCTATGGCTACACCTTC. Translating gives CAWRPGGTYGYTF.

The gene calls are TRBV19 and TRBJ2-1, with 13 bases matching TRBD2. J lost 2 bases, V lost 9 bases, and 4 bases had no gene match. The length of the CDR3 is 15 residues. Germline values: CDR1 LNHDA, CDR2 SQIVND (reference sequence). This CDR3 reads CASTTSGGPYNEQFF. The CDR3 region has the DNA TGTGCCAGCACGACTAGCGGGGGGCCCTACAATGAGCAGTTCTTC.

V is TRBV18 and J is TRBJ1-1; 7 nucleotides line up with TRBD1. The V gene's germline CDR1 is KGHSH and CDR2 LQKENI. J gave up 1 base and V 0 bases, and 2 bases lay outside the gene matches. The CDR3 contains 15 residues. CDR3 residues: CASSPPAGGNTEAFF. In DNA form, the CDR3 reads TGTGCCAGCTCACCACCGGCAGGGGGGAACACTGAAGCTTTCTTT.

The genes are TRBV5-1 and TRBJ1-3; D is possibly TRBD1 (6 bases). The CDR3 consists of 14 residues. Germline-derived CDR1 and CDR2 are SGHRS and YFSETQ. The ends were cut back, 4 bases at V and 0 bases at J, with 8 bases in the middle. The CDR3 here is CASSLTGSGNTIYF. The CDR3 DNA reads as TGCGCCAGCAGCCTGACAGGCTCTGGAAACACCATATATTTT.

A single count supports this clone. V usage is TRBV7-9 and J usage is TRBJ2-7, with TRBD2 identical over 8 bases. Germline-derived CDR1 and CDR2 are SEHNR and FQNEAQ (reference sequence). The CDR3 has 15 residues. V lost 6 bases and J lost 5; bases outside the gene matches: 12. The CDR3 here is CASSRRGLAKDEQYF. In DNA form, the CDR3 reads TGTGCCAGCAGTCGAAGAGGACTAGCAAAGGACGAGCAGTACTTC.

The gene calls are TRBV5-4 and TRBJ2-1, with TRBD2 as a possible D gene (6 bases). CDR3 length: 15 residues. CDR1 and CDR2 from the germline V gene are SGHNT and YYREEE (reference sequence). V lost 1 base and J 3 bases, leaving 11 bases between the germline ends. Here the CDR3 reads CASSLIRDFYNEQFF. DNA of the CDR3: TGTGCCAGCAGCTTGATCCGGGACTTCTACAATGAGCAGTTCTTC.

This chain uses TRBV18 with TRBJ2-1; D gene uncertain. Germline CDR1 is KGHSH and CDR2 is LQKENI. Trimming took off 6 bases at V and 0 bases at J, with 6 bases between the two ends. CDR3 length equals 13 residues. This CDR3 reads CASSRDSYNEQFF. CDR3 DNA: TGTGCCAGCTCTAGAGACTCCTACAATGAGCAGTTCTTC.

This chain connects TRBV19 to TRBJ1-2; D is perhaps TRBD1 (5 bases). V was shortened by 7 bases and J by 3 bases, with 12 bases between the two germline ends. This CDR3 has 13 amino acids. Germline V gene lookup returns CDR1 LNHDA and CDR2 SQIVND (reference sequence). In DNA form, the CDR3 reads TGTGCCAGTATGGGGAGGGGACACTATGGCTACACCTTC. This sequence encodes CASMGRGHYGYTF.

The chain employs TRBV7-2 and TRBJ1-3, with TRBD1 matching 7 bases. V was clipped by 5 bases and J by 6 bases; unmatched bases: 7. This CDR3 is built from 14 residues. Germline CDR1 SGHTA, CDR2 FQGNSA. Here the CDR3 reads CASSRGQRLNTIYF. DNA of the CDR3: TGTGCCAGCAGCAGGGGACAGCGCCTAAACACCATATATTTT.

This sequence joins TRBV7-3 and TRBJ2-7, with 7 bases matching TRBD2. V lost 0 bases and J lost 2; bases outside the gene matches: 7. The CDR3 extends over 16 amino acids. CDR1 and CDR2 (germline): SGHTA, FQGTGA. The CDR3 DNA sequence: TGTGCCAGCAGCTTAACCGGGGTAGCGGGCGCCTACGAGCAGTACTTC. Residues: CASSLTGVAGAYEQYF.

For the CDR3, the DNA is TGCGCCAGCAGCTTACTTCAGGGGTGGTCTGGAAACACCATATATTTT. Translating gives CASSLLQGWSGNTIYF. The chain employs TRBV5-1 and TRBJ1-3; D perhaps matches TRBD1 (6 bases). This CDR3 comprises 16 residues. The germline V gene encodes CDR1 SGHRS and CDR2 YFSETQ. V was shortened by 2 bases and J by 1 base, with 13 bases between the two germline ends.

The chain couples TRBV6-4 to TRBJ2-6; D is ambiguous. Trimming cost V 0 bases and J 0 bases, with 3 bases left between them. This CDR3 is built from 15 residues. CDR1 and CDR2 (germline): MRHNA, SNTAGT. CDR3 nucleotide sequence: TGTGCCAGCAGTGACTCCGGCTCTGGGGCCAACGTCCTGACTTTC. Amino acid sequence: CASSDSGSGANVLTF.